This is a list of T cell receptor beta chains from one sample in a study of T cell repertoires in cytomegalovirus infection. Their cognate antigens are unknown. One entry per CDR3 protein, called by TCRdb with MiXCR from the reads. The sample comprises about 890,000 distinct CDR3 sequences, about a third of which are singletons, and about 14% rests with the top ten. The specimen comprised cultured CD8+ T cells from PBMCs, sampled from culture after CMV antigen stimulation. These receptors originate from a human donor in good health (CMV status not recorded). Some clones in this sample may be carry-over from other donors' samples. Both conserved end residues are part of each CDR3. The D gene is left open where the match is weak.

CATSRDRVAGPTDTQYF TRBJ2-3 . TRBV15
CASSLQQRGNQETQYF TRBJ2-5 TRBD2 TRBV6-5
CASKGQTTLTEAFF TRBJ1-1 TRBD1 TRBV7-2
CASSTWDRAGNTIYF TRBJ1-3 TRBD1 TRBV6-1
CASGLGANTYRFSYEQYF TRBJ2-7 . TRBV12-5
CASPGTGGNEQYF TRBJ2-7 . TRBV6-1
CASSVEGPLNTEAFF TRBJ1-1 . TRBV9
CASRELAGEMIIGELFF TRBJ2-2 TRBD2 TRBV19
CASSPLAGGQNEQFF TRBJ2-1 TRBD2 TRBV27
CASSSAGGPDDTQYF TRBJ2-3 . TRBV6-2/TRBV6-3
CASSSPGQGSRDTQYF TRBJ2-3 TRBD1 TRBV7-9
CASSFPGPDQFF TRBJ2-1 . TRBV12-3/TRBV12-4
CASSLDTGEATNEKLFF TRBJ1-4 TRBD1 TRBV7-6
CATGTGYGYTF TRBJ1-2 . TRBV27
CASSVSLQGADYGYTF TRBJ1-2 TRBD1 TRBV2
CSVDRTGYNEQFF TRBJ2-1 . TRBV29-1
CASSPRRDYGYTF TRBJ1-2 . TRBV7-9
CASSLAYRGTDTQYF TRBJ2-3 TRBD1 TRBV7-6
CASSYSPGAGETQYF TRBJ2-5 . TRBV6-6
CASSESALRADTQYF TRBJ2-3 . TRBV6-1
CASSLGPGTVSSTF TRBJ1-2 TRBD1 TRBV5-1
CASSPTTGTGGGYTF TRBJ1-2 TRBD1 TRBV4-1
CASSQVSTGELFF TRBJ2-2 . TRBV4-3
CSARIGTSAHNEQFF TRBJ2-1 TRBD2 TRBV20-1
CSAVGTSGGTDTQYF TRBJ2-3 TRBD2 TRBV20-1
CASSSRARGSYNSPLHF TRBJ1-6 . TRBV7-2
CASFDQELTF TRBJ1-2 . TRBV18
CASSHLREYTEAFF TRBJ1-1 . TRBV6-2/TRBV6-3
CSVDLGPETQYF TRBJ2-5 . TRBV29-1
CASSYSPNPGSTYNSPLHF TRBJ1-6 . TRBV6-5
CASRVTSGGPLTGELFF TRBJ2-2 TRBD2 TRBV7-8
CAIYSSGGPSNYGYTF TRBJ1-2 TRBD1 TRBV10-3
CASSVYTGMPTEAFF TRBJ1-1 . TRBV9
CASSDPDGGVSYGYTF TRBJ1-2 . TRBV10-2
CASSLGTNYGYTF TRBJ1-2 . TRBV27
CASSRGTGSTDTQYF TRBJ2-3 . TRBV4-1
CASSPRTGGVETQYF TRBJ2-5 TRBD1 TRBV5-8
CASSQRNSPTGELFF TRBJ2-2 . TRBV23-1
CASSLASAPELFF TRBJ2-2 . TRBV13
CASSIAGKNTGELFF TRBJ2-2 . TRBV19
CASSFGKGYNEQFF TRBJ2-1 . TRBV12-3/TRBV12-4
CASSQDYSGNTIYF TRBJ1-3 . TRBV3-1
CASSEAQRHGDIQYF TRBJ2-4 . TRBV6-1
CASATPGANTEAFF TRBJ1-1 . TRBV7-6
CSIGDYSNQPQHF TRBJ1-5 . TRBV29-1
CASSSRRALGQPQHF TRBJ1-5 . TRBV5-6
CASNYLETYEQYF TRBJ2-7 . TRBV6-6
CASIKAGQANTGELFF TRBJ2-2 . TRBV12-3/TRBV12-4
CASSYSRTGGRFGYTF TRBJ1-2 TRBD1 TRBV6-5
CASSPIQDRGVSQPQHF TRBJ1-5 TRBD1 TRBV6-2/TRBV6-3
CASSERVSGEEETRYF TRBJ2-5 TRBD2 TRBV6-1
CASSLVAAFDAYNEQFF TRBJ2-1 . TRBV5-1
CAISESGRENTGELFF TRBJ2-2 . TRBV10-3
CASSQAPTRLADTQYF TRBJ2-3 . TRBV14